This T cell receptor beta chain was captured in a study of PD-1 blockade in classical Hodgkin lymphoma (dated by TCRdb to 2020 to 2021). Some background on the complete study: Nivolumab dosing was 3 mg/kg intravenously every 2 weeks, continuing until either disease progression or unacceptable toxicity. The study used CyTOF and TCR beta sequencing to define a peripheral blood immune signature of response to PD-1 blockade in classical Hodgkin lymphoma.

From the cysteine up to the phenylalanine, the CDR3 has a length of 16 residues. CDR3 DNA only is kept here, 48 bases in frame from base 1. The V and J ends are trimmed by 4 bases and 0 bases, leaving 12 bases between them. Reading the germline V gene gives CDR1 MGHDK and CDR2 SYGVNS. Points the paper makes about the study in general: Baseline TCR diversity was reported to be lower in newly diagnosed patients than in healthy donors and to be lower still in relapsed/refractory patients. The study was limited to a single clinical trial cohort, and causes of repertoire differences, possibly disease activity or prior therapy, remained undefined. A significant rise by C4D1 was seen in CD4+ but not CD8+ TCR diversity (p=0.0027 vs p=0.16), with the rise being most apparent in complete responders (p=0.02). Among trial patients, those achieving complete response had baseline diversity similar to that of newly diagnosed patients, while diversity was significantly lower in partial responders and progressors. Lower diversity was observed in patients in whom nivolumab was started less than 1 year after ASCT, and these patients were excluded from later analyses so that confounding by immune reconstitution would be avoided.

Genomic DNA was isolated using the Qiagen DNeasy kit from unsorted PBMCs as well as from negatively selected CD4+ and CD8+ fractions. Using primers that anneal to V and J segments, immunoSEQ multiplex PCR amplified the TCR beta CDR3 regions. A synthetic immune receptor repertoire was used to minimize amplification bias, and any remaining bias was removed computationally after sequencing. As for the authors' bioinformatics: Repertoire diversity was quantified as the Shannon entropy index using custom Python scripts. Unsorted, CD4+ and CD8+ repertoires were analyzed separately, except for combined analyses in which CD4+ and CD8+ sequences were merged in silico. A clone was considered expanded if an increase in frequency of at least 2-fold after treatment relative to C1D1 was found, and a pseudocount of 0.5 was applied to clones undetected at baseline. Singleton clones were defined as clones with 0 or 1 copy at C1D1, and non-singleton clones were defined as clones with 2 or more copies. Clones expanded in unsorted samples were labelled as CD4+, CD8+ or unknown by matching protein sequences in sorted samples from the same patient. Wilcoxon tests on paired samples were used to test diversity changes from C1D1 to C4D1. In its TCRdb copy, this immuneACCESS table keeps in-frame sequences only and misses some clones. Where compared with another copy, unresolved V genes explain less than half of these, and the others have no known cause. The DNA gave D and trimming, while V, J and clone size come from that table. The sample has tens of thousands of clones on record, about 68% of them singletons. The leading ten clones occupy roughly 21% of the sample.

Interpreted using the paper, the time point label stands for: cycle 4 day 1 (C4D1), after less than seven weeks of nivolumab. Relapse after autologous stem cell transplantation had occurred in all trial patients, and cohorts A, B and C were distinguished by prior brentuximab vedotin exposure. The trial cohort was composed of about 53 patients with relapsed/refractory classical Hodgkin lymphoma, for whom complete response, partial response or progressive disease was recorded as best overall response. In the multi-cohort phase II CheckMate 205 trial, trial patients received single-agent nivolumab. Best overall response was determined by an independent review committee according to the 2007 International Working Group response criteria. PBMCs from the trial were collected at three points: immediately before nivolumab initiation (C1D1), and during therapy at cycle 2 day 1 and cycle 4 day 1. Peripheral blood was collected in 8 mL Vacutainer Cell Preparation Tubes, from which PBMCs were isolated by centrifugation and then cryopreserved.

Worth noting for this clone: There is no known antigen for this receptor. The record has no base qualities; no much larger clone is one base away.

The specimen was peripheral blood mononuclear cells (PBMCs), collected before the fourth cycle of nivolumab. The sequence was collected from a human donor with classical Hodgkin lymphoma. The rearranged segments are TRBV25-1 and TRBJ1-4, with no reliable assignment of the D segment. The CDR3 reads CASSGWAFPTNEKLFF. The nucleotide sequence is given as TGTGCCAGCAGTGGGTGGGCCTTCCCAACTAATGAAAAACTGTTTTTT.